This is a list of T cell receptor beta chains from one sample in a study of human T cells and chemical hapten exposure. Each CDR3 protein gets one entry after TCRdb re-called the RACE reads with MiXCR. The repertoire holds around 300,000 distinct CDR3 sequences, with approximately 8% as singletons. The sample in question was whole blood, obtained in connection with sensitization to the hapten diphenylcyclopropenone (DPC). The origin of the receptors is a man between 18 and 35 years old with alopecia areata. Some clones in this sample may be carry-over from other donors' samples. CDR3s include the opening cysteine and the closing phenylalanine or tryptophan. Each record gives: CDR3 protein, CDR3 DNA, CDR3 length, clone size, D gene, V gene, J gene. A D gene is named only where the DNA matches it firmly. Clone size is not always given. Where it is, it says once, few, many or a class for expanded clones.

cdr3_aa: CASSYSVGGGETQYF; cdr3_nt: TGTGCCAGCAGTTACTCGGTTGGGGGTGGAGAGACCCAGTACTTC; cdr3_length: 15; clone_size: -; d_call: -; v_call: TRBV6-5; j_call: TRBJ2-5
cdr3_aa: CASSFPPSAPGTPDGNQPQHF; cdr3_nt: TGTGCCAGCAGCTTCCCACCTTCTGCACCCGGGACACCGGACGGCAATCAGCCCCAGCATTTT; cdr3_length: 21; clone_size: few; d_call: -; v_call: TRBV7-8; j_call: TRBJ1-5
cdr3_aa: CASSYRGRSYEQYF; cdr3_nt: TGTGCCAGCAGTTACAGGGGGCGAAGCTACGAGCAGTACTTC; cdr3_length: 14; clone_size: few; d_call: TRBD1; v_call: TRBV6-5; j_call: TRBJ2-7
cdr3_aa: CASRQSEVEKLFF; cdr3_nt: TGTGCCAGCAGGCAATCGGAAGTTGAAAAACTGTTTTTT; cdr3_length: 13; clone_size: few; d_call: -; v_call: TRBV7-9; j_call: TRBJ1-4
cdr3_aa: CASSPFPGTVTINEQFF; cdr3_nt: TGTGCCAGCAGCCCGTTTCCCGGGACAGTTACCATCAATGAGCAGTTCTTC; cdr3_length: 17; clone_size: -; d_call: TRBD1; v_call: TRBV14; j_call: TRBJ2-1
cdr3_aa: CASSSGQGGEQYF; cdr3_nt: TGTGCCAGCAGCTCAGGACAGGGGGGAGAGCAGTACTTC; cdr3_length: 13; clone_size: many; d_call: TRBD1; v_call: TRBV7-3; j_call: TRBJ2-7
cdr3_aa: CASSYTDGTNSPLHF; cdr3_nt: TGTGCCAGCAGTTACACGGACGGCACGAATTCACCCCTCCACTTT; cdr3_length: 15; clone_size: many; d_call: -; v_call: TRBV6-5; j_call: TRBJ1-6
cdr3_aa: CASNLIPRTAGYTF; cdr3_nt: TGCGCCAGCAACCTTATCCCCCGGACAGCTGGCTACACCTTC; cdr3_length: 14; clone_size: -; d_call: -; v_call: TRBV4-1; j_call: TRBJ1-2
cdr3_aa: CASRDRGGLNTEAFF; cdr3_nt: TGCGCCAGCAGGGACAGGGGAGGCCTGAACACTGAAGCTTTCTTT; cdr3_length: 15; clone_size: -; d_call: TRBD1; v_call: TRBV10-2; j_call: TRBJ1-1
cdr3_aa: CATSRDPQQANQPQHF; cdr3_nt: TGTGCCACCAGCAGAGATCCCCAACAGGCGAATCAGCCCCAGCATTTT; cdr3_length: 16; clone_size: -; d_call: -; v_call: TRBV15; j_call: TRBJ1-5
cdr3_aa: CSARLGVGVLSNQPQHF; cdr3_nt: TGCAGTGCTAGACTAGGGGTAGGGGTATTAAGCAATCAGCCCCAGCATTTT; cdr3_length: 17; clone_size: few; d_call: -; v_call: TRBV20-1; j_call: TRBJ1-5
cdr3_aa: CASSRDWDSSYEQYF; cdr3_nt: TGCGCCAGCAGCCGGGACTGGGACAGTTCCTACGAGCAGTACTTC; cdr3_length: 15; clone_size: -; d_call: -; v_call: TRBV4-3; j_call: TRBJ2-7
cdr3_aa: CASSQRGLNNSPLHF; cdr3_nt: TGCGCCAGCAGCCAAAGGGGGCTAAACAATTCACCCCTCCACTTT; cdr3_length: 15; clone_size: few; d_call: TRBD1; v_call: TRBV4-1; j_call: TRBJ1-6
cdr3_aa: CASSYPPPETYNEQFF; cdr3_nt: TGTGCCAGCAGTTACCCGCCACCTGAAACCTACAATGAGCAGTTCTTC; cdr3_length: 16; clone_size: many; d_call: -; v_call: TRBV28; j_call: TRBJ2-1
cdr3_aa: CSVEVRQGAYNEQFF; cdr3_nt: TGCAGCGTTGAAGTTCGACAGGGGGCTTACAATGAGCAGTTCTTC; cdr3_length: 15; clone_size: many; d_call: TRBD1; v_call: TRBV29-1; j_call: TRBJ2-1
cdr3_aa: CASSYSSGLMNTEAFF; cdr3_nt: TGTGCCAGCAGTTACTCGTCTGGACTGATGAACACTGAAGCTTTCTTT; cdr3_length: 16; clone_size: few; d_call: -; v_call: TRBV6-2/TRBV6-3; j_call: TRBJ1-1
cdr3_aa: CASSLPLEGKRSYEQYF; cdr3_nt: TGTGCCAGCAGTTTACCCCTTGAAGGAAAAAGGTCCTACGAGCAGTACTTC; cdr3_length: 17; clone_size: -; d_call: -; v_call: TRBV28; j_call: TRBJ2-7
cdr3_aa: CASGQGLNTEAFF; cdr3_nt: TGCGCCAGCGGCCAAGGCCTGAACACTGAAGCTTTCTTT; cdr3_length: 13; clone_size: many; d_call: -; v_call: TRBV5-1; j_call: TRBJ1-1
cdr3_aa: CASSLDGGTEAFF; cdr3_nt: TGTGCCAGCAGCCTAGACGGGGGAACTGAAGCTTTCTTT; cdr3_length: 13; clone_size: many; d_call: -; v_call: TRBV5-1; j_call: TRBJ1-1
cdr3_aa: CASSQPTYEQYF; cdr3_nt: TGCGCCAGCAGCCAGCCGACCTACGAGCAGTACTTC; cdr3_length: 12; clone_size: -; d_call: -; v_call: TRBV5-1; j_call: TRBJ2-7
cdr3_aa: CASKTTGSSSYEQYF; cdr3_nt: TGTGCCAGCAAAACGACAGGGTCCAGCTCCTACGAGCAGTACTTC; cdr3_length: 15; clone_size: -; d_call: TRBD1; v_call: TRBV28; j_call: TRBJ2-7
cdr3_aa: CASSYLTSYTGELFF; cdr3_nt: TGCGCCAGCAGCTACTTGACTAGCTACACCGGGGAGCTGTTTTTT; cdr3_length: 15; clone_size: many; d_call: TRBD2; v_call: TRBV5-1; j_call: TRBJ2-2
cdr3_aa: CASSGTDNSPLHF; cdr3_nt: TGTGCCAGCAGCGGGACGGATAATTCACCCCTCCACTTT; cdr3_length: 13; clone_size: few; d_call: -; v_call: TRBV9; j_call: TRBJ1-6
cdr3_aa: CASSKAGKYTEAFF; cdr3_nt: TGTGCCAGCAGCAAAGCTGGGAAATACACTGAAGCTTTCTTT; cdr3_length: 14; clone_size: few; d_call: -; v_call: TRBV21-1; j_call: TRBJ1-1
cdr3_aa: CSVSNSPTDTQYF; cdr3_nt: TGCAGCGTCAGCAACAGCCCCACAGATACGCAGTATTTT; cdr3_length: 13; clone_size: few; d_call: -; v_call: TRBV29-1; j_call: TRBJ2-3
cdr3_aa: CASSGGGRDTQYF; cdr3_nt: TGCGCCAGCAGTGGAGGGGGACGGGATACGCAGTATTTT; cdr3_length: 13; clone_size: few; d_call: -; v_call: TRBV10-2; j_call: TRBJ2-3
cdr3_aa: CASSLNRVGHQPQHF; cdr3_nt: TGTGCCAGCAGCTTAAACAGGGTAGGGCACCAGCCCCAGCATTTT; cdr3_length: 15; clone_size: many; d_call: -; v_call: TRBV7-8; j_call: TRBJ1-5
cdr3_aa: CASSADRVGGNTIYF; cdr3_nt: TGTGCCAGCAGCGCTGACAGGGTTGGAGGAAACACCATATATTTT; cdr3_length: 15; clone_size: many; d_call: TRBD1; v_call: TRBV3-1; j_call: TRBJ1-3
cdr3_aa: CASTLAGDTQYF; cdr3_nt: TGTGCCAGCACCCTAGCCGGGGATACGCAGTATTTT; cdr3_length: 12; clone_size: many; d_call: -; v_call: TRBV7-3; j_call: TRBJ2-3
cdr3_aa: CASSQLGSAEGTQYF; cdr3_nt: TGTGCCAGCAGCCAACTGGGATCCGCTGAAGGGACCCAGTACTTC; cdr3_length: 15; clone_size: few; d_call: -; v_call: TRBV14; j_call: TRBJ2-5
cdr3_aa: CSAAGAAIRREQFF; cdr3_nt: TGCAGTGCCGCCGGGGCAGCAATTCGAAGGGAGCAGTTCTTC; cdr3_length: 14; clone_size: -; d_call: -; v_call: TRBV20-1; j_call: TRBJ2-1
cdr3_aa: CAISSGQGGGDTQYF; cdr3_nt: TGTGCCATCAGTAGTGGACAGGGAGGGGGCGATACGCAGTATTTT; cdr3_length: 15; clone_size: -; d_call: -; v_call: TRBV10-3; j_call: TRBJ2-3
cdr3_aa: CASSHGPHNEQFF; cdr3_nt: TGTGCCAGCAGCCACGGACCTCACAATGAGCAGTTCTTC; cdr3_length: 13; clone_size: -; d_call: -; v_call: TRBV12-3/TRBV12-4; j_call: TRBJ2-1
cdr3_aa: CASSDRGRTQYF; cdr3_nt: TGTGCCAGCAGTGACAGGGGTAGAACGCAGTATTTT; cdr3_length: 12; clone_size: many; d_call: -; v_call: TRBV6-1; j_call: TRBJ2-3